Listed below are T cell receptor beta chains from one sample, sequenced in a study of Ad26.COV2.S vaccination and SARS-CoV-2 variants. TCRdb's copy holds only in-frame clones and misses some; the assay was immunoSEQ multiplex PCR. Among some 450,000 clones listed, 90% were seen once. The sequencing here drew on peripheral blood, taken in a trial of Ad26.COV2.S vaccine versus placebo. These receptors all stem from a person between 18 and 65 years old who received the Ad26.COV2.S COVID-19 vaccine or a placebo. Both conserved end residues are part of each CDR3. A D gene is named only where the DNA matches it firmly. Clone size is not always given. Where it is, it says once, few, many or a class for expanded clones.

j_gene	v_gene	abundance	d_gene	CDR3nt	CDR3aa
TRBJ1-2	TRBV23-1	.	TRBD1	TGCGCCAGCAGTCTTGCCGTCTCTCCCGGGACAGGGGGCCCCGGGAACTATGGCTACACCTTC	CASSLAVSPGTGGPGNYGYTF
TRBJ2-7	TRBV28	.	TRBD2	TGTGCCAGCAGTCCCACTAGCGCCTACTCCTACGAGCAGTACTTC	CASSPTSAYSYEQYF
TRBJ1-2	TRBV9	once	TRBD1	TGTGCCAGCAGCGTAGAGGGGACAGTTAGCTATGGCTACACCTTC	CASSVEGTVSYGYTF
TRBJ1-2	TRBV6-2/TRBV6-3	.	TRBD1	TGTGCCAGCAGTACAGGGGTTGGCTACACCTTC	CASSTGVGYTF
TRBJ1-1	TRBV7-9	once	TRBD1	TGTGCCAGCAGCCCCTCCTCCGGGACAGCCACATTGTCTTTCTTT	CASSPSSGTATLSFF
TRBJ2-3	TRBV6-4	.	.	TGTGCCAGCAGTGACGGAAGGACAGATACGCAGTATTTT	CASSDGRTDTQYF
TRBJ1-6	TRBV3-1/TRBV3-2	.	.	TGTGCCAGCAGCGACCTCGCGGGCTCACCCCTCCACTTT	CASSDLAGSPLHF
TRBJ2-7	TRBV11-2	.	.	TGTGCCAGCAGCTTATCCAGGGCATCCTACGAGCAGTACTTC	CASSLSRASYEQYF
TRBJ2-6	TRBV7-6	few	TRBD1	TGTGCCAGCAGCTTGGGACAGGGCCTTTCTGGGGCCAACGTCCTGACTTTC	CASSLGQGLSGANVLTF
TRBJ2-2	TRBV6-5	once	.	TGTGCCAGCAACCGAAGGGGGAACACCGGGGAGCTGTTTTTT	CASNRRGNTGELFF
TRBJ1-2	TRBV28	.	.	TGTGCCAGCAGTTTACTACAGGTAAACTATGGCTACACCTTC	CASSLLQVNYGYTF
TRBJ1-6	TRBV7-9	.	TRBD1	TGTGCCAGCAGCTTAGCGGGACAGGCAAATTCACCCCTCCACTTT	CASSLAGQANSPLHF
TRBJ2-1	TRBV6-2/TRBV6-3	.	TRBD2	TGTGCCAGCAGCACAGGGCGGGAGGCCCTTCGGAATGAGCAGTTCTTC	CASSTGREALRNEQFF
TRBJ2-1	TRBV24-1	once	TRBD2	TGTGCCACCAGTGACGGGGGGGCGCTCGACTACAATGAGCAGTTCTTC	CATSDGGALDYNEQFF
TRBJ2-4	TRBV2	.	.	TGTGCCAGCAGGAGGGGAACGAGTGGGGACATTCAGTACTTC	CASRRGTSGDIQYF
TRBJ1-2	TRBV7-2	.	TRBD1	TGTGCCAGCAGCTTAGCGTGGGGACAGGATCCCTATGGCTACACCTTC	CASSLAWGQDPYGYTF
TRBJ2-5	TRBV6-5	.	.	TGTGCCAGCAGTTACGACCCGAGGGCAGAGACCCAGTACTTC	CASSYDPRAETQYF
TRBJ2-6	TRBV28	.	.	TGTGCCAGCAGTCAAGACAGGCACCCTTCTGGGGCCAACGTCCTGACTTTC	CASSQDRHPSGANVLTF
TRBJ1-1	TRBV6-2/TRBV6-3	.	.	TGTGCCAGCAGTTACTGGACGGGCCCGATATTTGAAGCTTTCTTT	CASSYWTGPIFEAFF
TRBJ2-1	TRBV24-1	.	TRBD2	TGTGCCACCTCGGTAGCGGGGAGCTCCTACAATGAGCAGTTCTTC	CATSVAGSSYNEQFF
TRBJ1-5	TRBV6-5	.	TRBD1	TGTGCCAGCACCCAACAGGGGGTCGGTAATCAGCCCCAGCATTTT	CASTQQGVGNQPQHF
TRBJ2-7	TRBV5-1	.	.	TGCGCCAGCAGGGGAAGACTCCCCTACGAGCAGTACTTC	CASRGRLPYEQYF
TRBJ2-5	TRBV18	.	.	TGTGCCAGCTCACCACCTTCTAGAGAGACCCAGTACTTC	CASSPPSRETQYF
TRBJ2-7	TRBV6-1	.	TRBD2	TGTGCCAGCAGTGAACTTAGCGGGAGAATTGGTGAGCAGTACTTC	CASSELSGRIGEQYF
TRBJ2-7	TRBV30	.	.	TGTGCCTGGAGTGTGGGGGCTTTACCCTACGAGCAGTACTTC	CAWSVGALPYEQYF
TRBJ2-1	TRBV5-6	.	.	TGTGCCAGCAGCTCCGATCGGAGCGGGTACTACAATGAGCAGTTCTTC	CASSSDRSGYYNEQFF
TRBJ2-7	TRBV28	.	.	TGTGCCAGCAGTTCATACAGGGTCGAGCAGTACTTC	CASSSYRVEQYF
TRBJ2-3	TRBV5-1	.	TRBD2	TGCGCCAGCAGCTTGGCGGTAAGACTAGCGGCCGATACGCAGTATTTT	CASSLAVRLAADTQYF
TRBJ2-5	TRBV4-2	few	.	TGTGCCAGCAGTAGTAGCCAAGAGACCCAGTACTTC	CASSSSQETQYF
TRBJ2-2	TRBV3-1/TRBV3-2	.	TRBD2	TGTGCCAGCAGCCAAGTATTCCCGGGACTAGAGTTGACCGGGGAGCTGTTTTTT	CASSQVFPGLELTGELFF
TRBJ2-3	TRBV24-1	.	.	TGTGCCACCAGTGATTTGCCAGGGCCGAATACGCAGTATTTT	CATSDLPGPNTQYF
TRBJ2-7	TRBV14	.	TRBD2	TGTGCCAGCAGCCAATTGACTAGCGGGATGGCCGAGCAGTACTTC	CASSQLTSGMAEQYF
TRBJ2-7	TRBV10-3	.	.	TGTGCCATCAGTGAGGGTTACGAGCAGTACTTC	CAISEGYEQYF
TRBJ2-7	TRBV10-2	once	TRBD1	TGCGCCAGCAGGTTGGACAGGCCCTACGAGCAGTACTTC	CASRLDRPYEQYF
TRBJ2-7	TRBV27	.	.	TGTGCCAGCAGTTTATCAGGACAGCCTTACGAGCAGTACTTC	CASSLSGQPYEQYF
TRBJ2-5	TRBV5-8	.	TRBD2	TGTGCCAGCAGCTTATTAGCGGGAGGTGTGGAGACCCAGTACTTC	CASSLLAGGVETQYF
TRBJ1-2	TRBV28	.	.	TGTGCCAGCGCCACAGGGTATAGCTATGGCTACACCTTC	CASATGYSYGYTF
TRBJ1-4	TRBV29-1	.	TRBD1	TGCAGCGTTCGGACAGGGGTTAATGAAAAACTGTTTTTT	CSVRTGVNEKLFF
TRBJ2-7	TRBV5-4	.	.	TGTGCCAGCAACAGCTTGGACAGCTCCTACGAGCAGTACTTC	CASNSLDSSYEQYF
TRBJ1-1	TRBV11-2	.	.	TGTGCCAGCAGCTTAGTACGGGAGGGCGTTGAAGCTTTCTTT	CASSLVREGVEAFF
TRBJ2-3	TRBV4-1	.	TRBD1	TGCGCCAGCAGCCATCGCGACAGGGGCCCGGCGGATACGCAGTATTTT	CASSHRDRGPADTQYF
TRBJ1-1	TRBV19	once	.	TGTGCCAGTAGTATAGCGGGACCTTCGAACACTGAAGCTTTCTTT	CASSIAGPSNTEAFF
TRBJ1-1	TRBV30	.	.	TGTGCCTGGAGCCCCGACAGCTTTGAAGCTTTCTTT	CAWSPDSFEAFF
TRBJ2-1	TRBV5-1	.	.	TGCGCCAGCAGCTTGGACTCATACAATGAGCAGTTCTTC	CASSLDSYNEQFF
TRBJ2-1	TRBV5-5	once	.	TGTGCCAGCAGCCAGGCTAGCGACCTCTCCTACAATGAGCAGTTCTTC	CASSQASDLSYNEQFF
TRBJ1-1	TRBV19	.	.	TGTGCCAGTAGTCCCGGGACTTGGAACACTGAAGCTTTCTTT	CASSPGTWNTEAFF
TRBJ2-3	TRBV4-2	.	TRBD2	TGTGCCAGCAGCCAAGCCCGCGGGAGTACAGATACGCAGTATTTT	CASSQARGSTDTQYF
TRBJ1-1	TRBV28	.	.	TGTGCCAGCAGTTTGGCGGACCTCATAATGAACACTGAAGCTTTCTTT	CASSLADLIMNTEAFF
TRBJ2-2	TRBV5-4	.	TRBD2	TGTGCCAGCAGCCCCGGACTAGCGGGAGTGGGCACCGGGGAGCTGTTTTTT	CASSPGLAGVGTGELFF
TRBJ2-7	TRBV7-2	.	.	TGTGCCAGCAGCTTTGGGGGACCCTACGAGCAGTACTTC	CASSFGGPYEQYF
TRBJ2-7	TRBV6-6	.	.	TGTGCCAGCAGTTACCGGGGCTACGAGCAGTACTTC	CASSYRGYEQYF
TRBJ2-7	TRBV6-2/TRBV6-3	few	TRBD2	TGTGCCAGCAGTTACGGGACTAGCGTTCCGTACGAGCAGTACTTC	CASSYGTSVPYEQYF